The source of this T cell receptor (beta chain) is a study of blood T cell repertoires in COVID-19. Per the study methods: Reference gene primer amplification yielded estimated nucleated cell counts. The data were produced by immunoSEQ multiplex PCR, yet TCRdb's version contains in-frame clones alone and is incomplete. V and J calls and clone size are copied from that table; D and trimming were computed from the DNA. The sample holds some 64,000 clones, approximately 80% seen once. V gave up 8 bases and J gave up 7 bases, with 15 bases separating them. From germline, CDR1 is SNHLY and CDR2 FYNNEI. The length of the CDR3 is 13 residues.

The clonotype originates from a woman aged 80 or over with active or convalescent COVID-19. The chain combines TRBV2 with TRBJ1-5; the D gene is possibly TRBD1 (5 bases). Input material: peripheral blood. Here the CDR3 reads CASCRDGRQPQHF. The CDR3 DNA reads TGTGCCAGCTGCAGGGATGGGCGACAGCCCCAGCATTTT.